This T cell receptor beta chain was recorded in a study of monozygotic twins with inflammatory bowel disease. Study-wide points: The analysis did not separate different T cell subtypes. Among IBD patients, TCRbeta diversity (inverse Simpson) was lower than in healthy co-twins.

As concerns this clonotype: Its antigen remains unknown.

Germline values: CDR1 LNHNV, CDR2 YYDKDF (reference sequence). The CDR3 has 19 amino acids. Eight separate reactions per sample served to make cDNA. A 6-nucleotide sample barcode was carried by the UMIs, which template switching added. TCRdb re-called the 5' RACE reads and gives one entry per CDR3 protein, without DNA. The specimen's table records 300,000 to 350,000 distinct CDR3 sequences. The chain couples TRBV15 to TRBJ1-3; TCRdb's D gene call, TRBD1, goes unchecked for lack of DNA. The material sequenced was blood. The sequence was obtained from a human donor with ulcerative colitis or Crohn's disease, or a healthy co-twin of an affected twin (not recorded which). The CDR3 protein is CATSRDKSGISGSGNTIYF.